The 15 T cell receptor beta chains reported below all come from one sample, sequenced in a study of regulatory T cells in long-lasting Graves disease. Indicated time point: newly diagnosed GD, antithyroid drugs for less than 3 months. PBMC RNA served as the TCR library source. Through Arm-PCR of CDR3 regions and iRepertoire HTBI primers, TCR beta libraries were built. Via MiXCR, TCRdb re-called the multiplex PCR reads, giving one row per CDR3 protein. The sample holds 350,000 to 500,000 distinct CDR3 sequences, 12% to 15% seen once. The same sample was also used in a study of T cells in Graves' hyperthyroidism and ophthalmopathy.

This specimen was peripheral blood mononuclear cells (PBMCs), taken at new diagnosis, from a patient treated with antithyroid drugs. These receptors all come from a woman between 50 and 59 years old with Graves disease.

In the case of this clonotype: A much larger clone lies one base from this, so it may be a read error. Because the CDR3 is missing its conserved closing phenylalanine or tryptophan, this is likely a read error. The chain couples TRBV18 to TRBJ2-5, with TRBD1 matching 8 bases. CDR1 is KGHSH and CDR2 is LQKENI in the germline V gene. Trimming removed 4 bases from V and 5 bases from J; junction bases left unmatched: 6. The CDR3 sequence is 14 residues long. Here the CDR3 DNA reads TGTGCCAGCTCACGGACAGGGATGTTTGAGACCCAGTACCTC. It yields the protein CASSRTGMFETQYL.

The V and J genes are TRBV5-8 and TRBJ1-2; 9 bases fit TRBD1. With 3 bases clipped from V and 5 bases from J, the junction kept 2 bases outside the gene matches. The CDR3 runs 13 residues. CDR1 and CDR2 from the germline V gene are SGHTS and YDEGEE. CDR3 region: CASSWDREYGYTF. The CDR3 bases are TGTGCCAGCAGCTGGGACAGGGAATATGGCTACACCTTC.

This clonotype has ten or more counts. This chain joins TRBV12-3 or TRBV12-4 and TRBJ2-7; 7 positions match TRBD1. V was clipped by 2 bases and J by 3 bases; unmatched bases: 4. CDR3 length: 14 residues. CDR3 DNA: TGTGCCAGCAGTTTATTCAGGGGGAACTACGAGCAGTACTTC. Translated, it gives CASSLFRGNYEQYF.

At least ten counts were recorded for this clonotype. The chain joins TRBV28 to TRBJ2-7; perhaps TRBD1 as D (7 bases). Germline loops: CDR1 MDHEN, CDR2 SYDVKM. The V end was cut by 4 bases, the J end by 3 bases, with 13 bases between. This CDR3 contains 14 residues. The CDR3 region has the DNA TGTGCCAGCAGTTCAGGGGGGCAGGACTACGAGCAGTACTTC. Translated: CASSSGGQDYEQYF.

A few counts support this clonotype. The chain combines TRBV5-1 with TRBJ2-1; TRBD2 aligns across 7 bases. Unmatched junction bases numbered 6, after V lost 4 bases and J lost 2 bases. This CDR3 comprises 15 residues. The germline V gene has CDR1 SGHRS and CDR2 YFSETQ. CDR3 loop: CASSPTSSPYNEQFF. The CDR3 DNA is TGCGCCAGCAGCCCGACTAGCAGCCCCTACAATGAGCAGTTCTTC.

Comment on this clonotype: This may be a read error, as it is one base from a much larger clone. J is TRBJ2-1 and V is TRBV11-2; 10 positions agree with TRBD1. Germline CDR1 is SGHAT and CDR2 is FQNNGV. The CDR3 spans 15 residues. CDR3 sequence reads: CASSLGGTGAAEQLF. The DNA for the CDR3 is TGTGCCAGCAGCTTAGGAGGGACAGGGGCTGCCGAGCAGCTCTTC.

This clonotype has ten or more counts. This chain joins TRBV28 and TRBJ1-1; D perhaps matches TRBD1 (5 bases). This CDR3 region has 15 residues. Germline values: CDR1 MDHEN, CDR2 SYDVKM. Trimming removed 2 bases at V and 5 bases at J, with 15 bases between. The CDR3 sequence: CASSLASGLGTEAFF. CDR3 DNA sequence: TGTGCCAGCAGTTTAGCCTCAGGGTTGGGAACTGAAGCTTTCTTT.

This clonotype was observed at least ten times. V and J are TRBV28 and TRBJ2-1; the D gene is possibly TRBD2 (6 bases). The V end was cut by 6 bases, the J end by 0 bases, with 12 bases between. The CDR3 extends over 15 amino acids. Germline V gene lookup returns CDR1 MDHEN and CDR2 SYDVKM. In DNA, the CDR3 is TGTGCCAGCAGAGGGACTTCACACTCCTACAATGAGCAGTTCTTC. The encoded protein is CASRGTSHSYNEQFF.

The rearrangement joins TRBV3-1 to TRBJ1-4, with D possibly TRBD1 on 5 matching bases. The CDR3 is 14 residues long. CDR1 and CDR2 from the germline V gene are LGHDT and YNNKEL (reference sequence). V lost 8 bases and J lost 7, with 17 bases in between. CDR3 DNA: TGTGCCAGCGGAGACAGCGGCTTAGGTGAAAAACTGTTTTTT. This encodes CASGDSGLGEKLFF.

This clonotype was recorded at least ten times. The J gene is TRBJ2-7, the V gene TRBV10-3, with TRBD1 matching over 10 bases. The CDR3 has 14 residues. From germline, CDR1 is ENHRY and CDR2 SYGVKD. Germline trimming cut 5 bases from V and 3 bases from J; bases unmatched to any gene: 4. CDR3 in DNA: TGTGCCATCAGTCCCCGGACAGGGGGCTACGAGCAGTACTTC. Encoded protein: CAISPRTGGYEQYF.

This clonotype was seen many times. The V call is TRBV27, the J call TRBJ2-5, with TRBD2 matching over 8 bases. Germline trimming cut 5 bases from V and 5 bases from J; bases unmatched to any gene: 16. Germline V gives CDR1 MNHEY, CDR2 SMNVEV (reference sequence). The CDR3 contains 17 residues. The CDR3, as DNA: TGTGCCAGCAGTCCCAAGGAGCGGGAGCCCCTCGGTGAGACCCAGTACTTC. Translating it yields CASSPKEREPLGETQYF.

Here the CDR3 DNA reads TGTGCCATCAGACCGACTAGCGGGAGGGCCGAATCAGATACGCAGTATTTT. Its translation is CAIRPTSGRAESDTQYF. The chain joins TRBV10-3 to TRBJ2-3; 14 bases agree with TRBD2. Unmatched junction bases numbered 9, after V lost 6 bases and J lost 4 bases. Germline-derived CDR1 and CDR2 are ENHRY and SYGVKD. This CDR3 has 17 residues.

This clonotype was seen repeatedly, ten times or more. This chain uses TRBV3-1 with TRBJ2-5, with unresolved D. With 0 bases removed from V and 3 bases from J, the gap between germline ends came to 17 bases. CDR1 is LGHDT, CDR2 YNNKEL, per germline (reference sequence). CDR3 length: 17 residues. Written as DNA, the CDR3 is TGTGCCAGCAGCCAAGATCCGTCGGCTGGTGGGAAAGAGACCCAGTACTTC. Its translation is CASSQDPSAGGKETQYF.

This clonotype was recorded many times. The chain carries TRBV28 and TRBJ1-2; D possibly corresponds to TRBD1 (6 bases). The CDR3 has 15 amino acids. V gave up 3 bases and J gave up 2 bases, with 13 bases separating them. Germline CDR1 MDHEN, CDR2 SYDVKM. DNA of the CDR3: TGTGCCAGCAGTTTTCGACCAGGGGCCAACTATGGCTACACCTTC. Amino acid sequence: CASSFRPGANYGYTF.

For this clonotype: At one of its ends the junction is not consistent with the germline gene, which may arise from a read error. The V gene is TRBV4-1, the J gene TRBJ2-3, with D perhaps TRBD2 (6 bases). This CDR3 is built from 15 residues. Germline V gives CDR1 MGHRA, CDR2 YSYEKL. Here the CDR3 reads CASSQGTLSTDTQYF. CDR3 coding DNA: TGTGCCAGCAGCCAAGGGACTCTTAGCACAGATACGCAGTATTTT.